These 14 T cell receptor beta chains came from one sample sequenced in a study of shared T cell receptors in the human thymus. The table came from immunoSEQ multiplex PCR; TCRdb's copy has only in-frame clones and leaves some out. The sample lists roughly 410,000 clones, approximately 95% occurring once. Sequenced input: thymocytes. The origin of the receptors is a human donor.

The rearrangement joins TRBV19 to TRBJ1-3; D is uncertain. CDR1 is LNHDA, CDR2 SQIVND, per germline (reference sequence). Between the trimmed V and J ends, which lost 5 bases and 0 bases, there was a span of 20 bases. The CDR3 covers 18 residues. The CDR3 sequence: CASSPGPAGSSSGNTIYF. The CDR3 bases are TGTGCCAGTAGTCCGGGCCCAGCGGGCTCTAGCTCTGGAAACACCATATATTTT. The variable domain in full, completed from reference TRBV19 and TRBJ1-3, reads DGGITQSPKYLFRKEGQNVTLSCEQNLNHDAMYWYRQDPGQGLRLIYYSQIVNDFQKGDIAEGYSVSREKKESFPLTVTSAQKNPTAFYLCASSPGPAGSSSGNTIYFGEGSWLTVV.

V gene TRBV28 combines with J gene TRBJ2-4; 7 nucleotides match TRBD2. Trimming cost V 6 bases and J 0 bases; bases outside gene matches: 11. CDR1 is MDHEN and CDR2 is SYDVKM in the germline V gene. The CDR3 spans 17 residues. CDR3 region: CASSLRPAGRAKNIQYF. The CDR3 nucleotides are TGTGCCAGCAGCCTCCGACCAGCGGGAAGAGCCAAAAACATTCAGTACTTC.

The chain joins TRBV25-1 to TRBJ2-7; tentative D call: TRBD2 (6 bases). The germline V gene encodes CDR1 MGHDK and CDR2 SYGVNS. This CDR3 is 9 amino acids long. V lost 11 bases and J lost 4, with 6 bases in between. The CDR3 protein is CAGGYEQYF. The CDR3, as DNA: TGTGCCGGGGGGTACGAGCAGTACTTC.

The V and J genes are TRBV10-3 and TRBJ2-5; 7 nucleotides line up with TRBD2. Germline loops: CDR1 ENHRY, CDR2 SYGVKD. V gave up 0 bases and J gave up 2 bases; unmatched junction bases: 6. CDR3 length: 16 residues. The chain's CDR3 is CAISESTSRGQETQYF. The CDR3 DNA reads TGTGCCATCAGTGAGTCGACTAGCCGGGGGCAAGAGACCCAGTACTTC.

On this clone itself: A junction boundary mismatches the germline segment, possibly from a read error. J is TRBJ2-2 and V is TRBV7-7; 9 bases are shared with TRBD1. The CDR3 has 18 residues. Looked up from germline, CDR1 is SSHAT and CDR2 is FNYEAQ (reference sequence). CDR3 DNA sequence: TGTGCTAGCAGCTCAAACAAACCGGGACAGGGGAACACCGGGGAGCTGTTTTTT. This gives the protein CASSSNKPGQGNTGELFF.

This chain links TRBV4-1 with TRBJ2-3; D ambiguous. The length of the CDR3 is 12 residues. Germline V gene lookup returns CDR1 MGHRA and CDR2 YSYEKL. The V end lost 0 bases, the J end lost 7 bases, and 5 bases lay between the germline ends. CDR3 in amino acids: CASSQEPYTQYF. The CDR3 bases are TGCGCCAGCAGCCAAGAACCATATACGCAGTATTTT.

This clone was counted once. In nucleotides, the CDR3 is TGTGCCAGCAGCAAGACAGCCGAATCAGAGACCCAGTACTTC. It yields the protein CASSKTAESETQYF. V usage is TRBV7-6 and J usage is TRBJ2-5, with D possibly being TRBD1 (5 bases). The germline V and J ends were trimmed by 5 bases and 4 bases, with 14 bases remaining between them. The CDR3 totals 14 residues. In germline, CDR1 is SGHVS, CDR2 FNYEAQ.

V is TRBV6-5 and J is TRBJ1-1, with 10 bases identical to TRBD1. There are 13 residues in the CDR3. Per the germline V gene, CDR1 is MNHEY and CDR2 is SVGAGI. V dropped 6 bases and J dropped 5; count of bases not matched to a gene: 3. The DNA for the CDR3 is TGTGCCAGCAGGGGGACAGGGGAAACTGAAGCTTTCTTT. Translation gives CASRGTGETEAFF.

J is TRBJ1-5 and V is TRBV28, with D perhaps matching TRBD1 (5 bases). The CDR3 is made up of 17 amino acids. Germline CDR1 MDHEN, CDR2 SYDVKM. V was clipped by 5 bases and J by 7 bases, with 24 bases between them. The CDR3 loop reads CASSRSTTKDRKQPQHF. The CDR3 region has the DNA TGTGCCAGCAGTCGATCCACAACAAAAGACAGAAAGCAGCCCCAGCATTTT.

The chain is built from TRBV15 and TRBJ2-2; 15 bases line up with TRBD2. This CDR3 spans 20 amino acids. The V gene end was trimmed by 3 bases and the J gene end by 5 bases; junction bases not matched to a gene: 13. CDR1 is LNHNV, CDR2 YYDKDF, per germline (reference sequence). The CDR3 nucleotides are TGTGCCACCAGCAGCCGGATAGGGACTAGCGGGAGGAGGAAGACCGGGGAGCTGTTTTTT. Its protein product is CATSSRIGTSGRRKTGELFF.

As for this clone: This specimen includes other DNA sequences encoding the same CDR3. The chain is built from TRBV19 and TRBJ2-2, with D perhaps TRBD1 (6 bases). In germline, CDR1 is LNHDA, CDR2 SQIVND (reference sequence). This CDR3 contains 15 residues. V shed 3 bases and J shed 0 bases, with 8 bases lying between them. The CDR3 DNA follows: TGTGCCAGTAGTATCAGGGGCGCGAACACCGGGGAGCTGTTTTTT. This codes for CASSIRGANTGELFF.

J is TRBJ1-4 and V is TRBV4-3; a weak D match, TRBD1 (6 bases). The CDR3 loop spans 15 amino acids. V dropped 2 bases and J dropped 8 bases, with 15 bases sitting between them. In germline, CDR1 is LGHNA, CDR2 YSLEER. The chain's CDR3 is CASSQTGGAGEKLFF. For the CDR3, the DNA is TGCGCCAGCAGCCAAACCGGGGGGGCGGGCGAAAAACTGTTTTTT.

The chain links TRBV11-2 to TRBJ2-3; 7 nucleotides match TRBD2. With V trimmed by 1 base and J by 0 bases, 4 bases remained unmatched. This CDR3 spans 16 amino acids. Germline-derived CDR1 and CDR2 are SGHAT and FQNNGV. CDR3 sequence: CASSLVPSGSTDTQYF. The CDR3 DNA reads TGTGCCAGCAGCTTAGTTCCTAGCGGTAGCACAGATACGCAGTATTTT.

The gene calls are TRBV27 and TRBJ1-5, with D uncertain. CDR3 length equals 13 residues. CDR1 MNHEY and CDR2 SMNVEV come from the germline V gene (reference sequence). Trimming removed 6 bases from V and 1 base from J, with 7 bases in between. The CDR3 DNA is TGTGCCAGCAGGGGAGGGAGCAATCAGCCCCAGCATTTT. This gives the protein CASRGGSNQPQHF.